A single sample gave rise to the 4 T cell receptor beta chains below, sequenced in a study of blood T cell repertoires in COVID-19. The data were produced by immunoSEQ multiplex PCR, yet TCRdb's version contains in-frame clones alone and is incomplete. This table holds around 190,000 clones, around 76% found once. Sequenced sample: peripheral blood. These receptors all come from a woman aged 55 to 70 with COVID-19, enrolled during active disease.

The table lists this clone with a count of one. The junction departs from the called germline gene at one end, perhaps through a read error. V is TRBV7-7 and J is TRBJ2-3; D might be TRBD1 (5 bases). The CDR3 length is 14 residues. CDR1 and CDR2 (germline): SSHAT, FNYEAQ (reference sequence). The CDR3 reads CASSLGPATDTQYF. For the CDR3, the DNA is TGTGCTAGCAGTTTGGGGCCAGCCACAGATACGCAGTATTTT. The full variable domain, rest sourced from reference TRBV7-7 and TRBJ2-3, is GAGVSQSPRYKVTKRGQDVTLRCDPISSHATLYWYQQALGQGPEFLTYFNYEAQPDKSGLPSDRFSAERPEGSISTLTIQRTEQRDSAMYRCASSLGPATDTQYFGPGTRLTVL.

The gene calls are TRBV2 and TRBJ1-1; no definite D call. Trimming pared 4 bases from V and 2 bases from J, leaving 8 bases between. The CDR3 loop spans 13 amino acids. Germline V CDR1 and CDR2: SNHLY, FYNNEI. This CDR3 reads CASSVTLNTEAFF. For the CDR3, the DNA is TGTGCCAGCAGTGTAACATTAAACACTGAAGCTTTCTTT.

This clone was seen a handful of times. The CDR3 sequence: CASSLVQNEQFF. CDR3 DNA sequence: TGTGCCAGCAGCTTGGTCCAGAATGAGCAGTTCTTC. The V call is TRBV5-4, the J call TRBJ2-1; no definite D call. The ends were cut back, 0 bases at V and 7 bases at J, with 5 bases in the middle. CDR1 and CDR2 (germline): SGHNT, YYREEE (reference sequence). The CDR3 contains 12 residues.

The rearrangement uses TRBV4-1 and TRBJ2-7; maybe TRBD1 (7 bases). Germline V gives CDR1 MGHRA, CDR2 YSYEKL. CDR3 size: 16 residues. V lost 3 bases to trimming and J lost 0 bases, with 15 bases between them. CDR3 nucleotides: TGCGCCAGCAGCCATCTTACAGGGGAGGACTCCTACGAGCAGTACGTC. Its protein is CASSHLTGEDSYEQYV.